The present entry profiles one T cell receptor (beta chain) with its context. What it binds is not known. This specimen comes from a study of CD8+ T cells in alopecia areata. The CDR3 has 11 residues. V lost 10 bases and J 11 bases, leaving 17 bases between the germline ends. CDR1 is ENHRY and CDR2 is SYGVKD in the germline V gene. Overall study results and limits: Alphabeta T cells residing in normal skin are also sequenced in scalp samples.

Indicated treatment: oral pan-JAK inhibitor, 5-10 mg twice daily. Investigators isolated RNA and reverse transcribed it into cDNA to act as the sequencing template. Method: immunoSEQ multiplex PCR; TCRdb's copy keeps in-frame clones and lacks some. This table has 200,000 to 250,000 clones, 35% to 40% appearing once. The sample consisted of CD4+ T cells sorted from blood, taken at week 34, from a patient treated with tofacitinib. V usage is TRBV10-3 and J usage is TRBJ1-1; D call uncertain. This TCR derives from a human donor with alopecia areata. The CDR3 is CATLFDRRAFF. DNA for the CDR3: TGTGCCACCCTATTTGACCGGAGGGCTTTCTTT.